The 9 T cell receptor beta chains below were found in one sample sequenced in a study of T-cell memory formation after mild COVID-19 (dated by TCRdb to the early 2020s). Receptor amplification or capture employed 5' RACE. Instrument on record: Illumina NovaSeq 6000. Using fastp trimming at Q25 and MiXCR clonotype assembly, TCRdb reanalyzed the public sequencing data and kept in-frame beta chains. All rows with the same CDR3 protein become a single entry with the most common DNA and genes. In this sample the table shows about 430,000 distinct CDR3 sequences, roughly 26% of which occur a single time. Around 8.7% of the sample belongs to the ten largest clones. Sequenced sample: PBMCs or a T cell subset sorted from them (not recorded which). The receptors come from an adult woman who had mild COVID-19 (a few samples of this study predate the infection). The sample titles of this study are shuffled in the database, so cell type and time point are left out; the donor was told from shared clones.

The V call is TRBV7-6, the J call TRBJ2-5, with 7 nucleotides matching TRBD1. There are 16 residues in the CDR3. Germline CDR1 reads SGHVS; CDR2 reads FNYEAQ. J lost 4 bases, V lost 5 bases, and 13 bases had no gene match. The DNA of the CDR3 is TGTGCCAGCAGCCCTACCCCGACAGGGTCAGGAGAGACCCAGTACTTC. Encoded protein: CASSPTPTGSGETQYF.

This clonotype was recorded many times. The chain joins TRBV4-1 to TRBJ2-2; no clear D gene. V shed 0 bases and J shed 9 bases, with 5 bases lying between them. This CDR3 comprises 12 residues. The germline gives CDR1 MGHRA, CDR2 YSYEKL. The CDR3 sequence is CASSQDGWELFF. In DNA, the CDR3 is TGCGCCAGCAGCCAAGACGGGTGGGAGCTGTTTTTT.

DNA of the CDR3: TGCAGTGCTAGAGATCTCCCGGGAGCCCCTGGAAATGAGCAGTTCTTC. It yields the protein CSARDLPGAPGNEQFF. The chain couples TRBV20-1 to TRBJ2-1; TRBD2 is a possible D gene (6 bases). CDR3 length: 16 residues. V was cut by 0 bases and J by 7 bases, with 19 bases left in between. The germline V gene encodes CDR1 DFQATT and CDR2 SNEGSKA (reference sequence).

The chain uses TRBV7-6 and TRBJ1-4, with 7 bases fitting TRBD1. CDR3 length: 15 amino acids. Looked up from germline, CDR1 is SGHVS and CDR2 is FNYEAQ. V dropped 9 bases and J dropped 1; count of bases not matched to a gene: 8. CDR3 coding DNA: TGTGCCAGGAAAAGACAGGGAGGAACTAATGAAAAACTGTTTTTT. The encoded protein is CARKRQGGTNEKLFF.

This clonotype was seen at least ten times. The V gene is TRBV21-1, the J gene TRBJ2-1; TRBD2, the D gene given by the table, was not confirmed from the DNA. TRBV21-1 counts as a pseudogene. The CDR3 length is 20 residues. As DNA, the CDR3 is TGTGCCAGCAGCAAAGAAGGGACTAGCGGTGGGGATAGCTCCTACAATGAGCAGTTCTTC. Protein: CASSKEGTSGGDSSYNEQFF.

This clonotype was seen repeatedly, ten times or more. DNA of the CDR3: TGTGCCACCAGCGGGACTAGCGGGATGAACGCAGATACGCAGTATTTT. This encodes CATSGTSGMNADTQYF. The chain combines TRBV24-1 with TRBJ2-3, with 13 bases that match TRBD2. This CDR3 region has 16 residues. Germline V gene data show CDR1 as KGHDR and CDR2 as SFDVKD. The ends lost 7 bases at V and 4 bases at J; junction bases unmatched: 7.

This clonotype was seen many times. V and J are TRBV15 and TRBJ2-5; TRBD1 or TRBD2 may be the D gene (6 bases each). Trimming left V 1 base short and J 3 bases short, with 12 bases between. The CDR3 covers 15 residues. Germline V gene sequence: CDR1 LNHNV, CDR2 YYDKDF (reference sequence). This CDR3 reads CATSRGGAGKETQYF. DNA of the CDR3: TGTGCCACCAGCAGAGGGGGGGCGGGAAAAGAGACCCAGTACTTC.

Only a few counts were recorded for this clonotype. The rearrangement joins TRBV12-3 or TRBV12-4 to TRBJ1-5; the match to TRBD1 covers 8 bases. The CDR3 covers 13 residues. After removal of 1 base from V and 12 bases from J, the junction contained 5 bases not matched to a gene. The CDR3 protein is CASSLEQGVVQHF. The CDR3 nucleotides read TGTGCCAGCAGTTTAGAACAGGGGGTTGTCCAGCATTTT.

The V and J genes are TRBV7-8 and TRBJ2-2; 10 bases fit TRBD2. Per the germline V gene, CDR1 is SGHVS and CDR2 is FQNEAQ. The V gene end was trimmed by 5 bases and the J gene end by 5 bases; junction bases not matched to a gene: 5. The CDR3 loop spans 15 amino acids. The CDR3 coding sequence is TGTGCCAGCAGCGAACCGACTAGCGGGACCGGGGAGCTGTTTTTT. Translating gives CASSEPTSGTGELFF.